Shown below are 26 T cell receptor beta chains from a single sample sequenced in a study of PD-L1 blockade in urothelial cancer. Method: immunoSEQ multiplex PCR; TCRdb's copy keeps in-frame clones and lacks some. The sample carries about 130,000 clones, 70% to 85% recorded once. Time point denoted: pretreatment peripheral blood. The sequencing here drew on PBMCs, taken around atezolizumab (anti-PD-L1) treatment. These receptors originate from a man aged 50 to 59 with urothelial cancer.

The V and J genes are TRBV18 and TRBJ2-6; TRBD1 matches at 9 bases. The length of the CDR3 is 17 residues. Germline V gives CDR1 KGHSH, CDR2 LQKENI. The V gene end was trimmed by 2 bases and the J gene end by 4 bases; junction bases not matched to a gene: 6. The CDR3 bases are TGTGCCAGCTCACCATCGACAGGGGGGTCCGGGGCCAACGTCCTGACTTTC. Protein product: CASSPSTGGSGANVLTF.

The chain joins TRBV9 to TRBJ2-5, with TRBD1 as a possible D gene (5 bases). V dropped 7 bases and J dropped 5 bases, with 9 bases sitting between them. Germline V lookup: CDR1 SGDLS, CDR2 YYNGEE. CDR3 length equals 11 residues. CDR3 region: CASGRAETQYF. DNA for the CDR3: TGTGCCAGCGGCAGGGCGGAGACCCAGTACTTC.

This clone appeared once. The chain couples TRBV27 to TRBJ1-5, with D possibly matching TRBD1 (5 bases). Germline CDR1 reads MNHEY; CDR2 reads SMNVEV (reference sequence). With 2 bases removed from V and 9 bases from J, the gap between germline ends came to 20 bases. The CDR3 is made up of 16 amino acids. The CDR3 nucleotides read TGTGCCAGCAGTTTAAGGGTTGGGACTGGCTCGGGGCCCCAGCATTTT. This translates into CASSLRVGTGSGPQHF.

CDR3 loop: CASSQQTSGDGEQFF. CDR3 coding DNA: TGCGCCAGCAGCCAACAGACTAGCGGGGATGGTGAGCAGTTCTTC. This rearrangement joins TRBV4-1 to TRBJ2-1; 11 bases map to TRBD2. Germline V lookup: CDR1 MGHRA, CDR2 YSYEKL. V was pared by 2 bases and J by 9 bases, with 6 bases of the junction left unmatched. The CDR3 runs to 15 residues.

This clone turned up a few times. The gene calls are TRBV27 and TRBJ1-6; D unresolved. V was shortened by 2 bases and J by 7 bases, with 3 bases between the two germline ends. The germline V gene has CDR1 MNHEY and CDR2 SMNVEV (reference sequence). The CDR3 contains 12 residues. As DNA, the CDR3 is TGTGCCAGCAGTTTACTAAATTCACCCCTCCACTTT. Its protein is CASSLLNSPLHF.

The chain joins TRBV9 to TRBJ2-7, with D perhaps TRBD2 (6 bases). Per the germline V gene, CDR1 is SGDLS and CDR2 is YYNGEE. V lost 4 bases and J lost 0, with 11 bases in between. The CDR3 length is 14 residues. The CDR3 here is CASSPRETSYEQYF. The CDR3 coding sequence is TGTGCCAGCAGCCCACGGGAGACCTCCTACGAGCAGTACTTC.

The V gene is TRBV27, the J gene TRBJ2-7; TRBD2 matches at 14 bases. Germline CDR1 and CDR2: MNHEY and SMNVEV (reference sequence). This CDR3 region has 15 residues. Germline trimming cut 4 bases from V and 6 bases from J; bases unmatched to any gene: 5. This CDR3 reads CASSWGLAGVPEQYF. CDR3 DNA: TGTGCCAGCAGTTGGGGACTAGCGGGAGTGCCCGAGCAGTACTTC.

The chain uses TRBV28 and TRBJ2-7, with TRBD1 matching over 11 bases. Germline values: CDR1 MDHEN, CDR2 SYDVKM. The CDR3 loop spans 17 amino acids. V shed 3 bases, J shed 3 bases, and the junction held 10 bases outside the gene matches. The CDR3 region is CASSFFPRGTGGYEQYF. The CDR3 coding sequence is TGTGCCAGCAGTTTTTTCCCTCGAGGGACAGGGGGCTACGAGCAGTACTTC.

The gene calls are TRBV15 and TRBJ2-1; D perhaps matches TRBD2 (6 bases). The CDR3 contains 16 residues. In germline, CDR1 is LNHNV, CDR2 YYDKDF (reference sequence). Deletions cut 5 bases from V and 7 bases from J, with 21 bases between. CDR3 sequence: CATSGTGTPRHNEQFF. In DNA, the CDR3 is TGTGCCACCAGCGGAACCGGGACTCCGAGACATAATGAGCAGTTCTTC.

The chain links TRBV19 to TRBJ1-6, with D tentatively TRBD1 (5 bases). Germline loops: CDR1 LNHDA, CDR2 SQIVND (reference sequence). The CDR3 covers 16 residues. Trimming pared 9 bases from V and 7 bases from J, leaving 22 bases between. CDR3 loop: CASRNRKKTTNSPLHF. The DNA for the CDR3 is TGTGCCAGCCGGAACAGGAAAAAAACCACCAATTCACCCCTCCACTTT.

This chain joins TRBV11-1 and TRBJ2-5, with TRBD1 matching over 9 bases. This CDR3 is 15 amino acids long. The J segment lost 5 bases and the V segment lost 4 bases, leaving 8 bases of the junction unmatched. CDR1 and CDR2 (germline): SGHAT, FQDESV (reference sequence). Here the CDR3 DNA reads TGTGCCAGCAGCTACTACAGGGGGCTTCGGGAGACCCAGTACTTC. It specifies CASSYYRGLRETQYF.

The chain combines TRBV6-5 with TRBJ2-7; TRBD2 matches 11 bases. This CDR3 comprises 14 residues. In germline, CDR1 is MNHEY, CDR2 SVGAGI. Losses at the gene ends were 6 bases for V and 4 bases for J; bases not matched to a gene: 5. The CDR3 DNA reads TGTGCCAGCAGAACTAGCGGGAGTGGGTACGAGCAGTACTTC. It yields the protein CASRTSGSGYEQYF.

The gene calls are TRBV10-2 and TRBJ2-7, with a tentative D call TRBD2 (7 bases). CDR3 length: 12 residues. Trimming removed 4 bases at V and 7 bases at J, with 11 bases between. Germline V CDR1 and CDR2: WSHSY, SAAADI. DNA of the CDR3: TGCGCCAGCAGTGCGGGGGGCGAGGAGCAGTACTTC. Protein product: CASSAGGEEQYF.

The CDR3 region is CAWSQGYEQYF. CDR3 sequence (DNA): TGTGCCTGGAGTCAGGGTTACGAGCAGTACTTC. The V and J genes are TRBV30 and TRBJ2-7, with TRBD1 as a possible D gene (5 bases). The CDR3 is 11 amino acids. Per germline, CDR1 GTSNPN and CDR2 SVGIG (reference sequence). The V end lost 2 bases, the J end lost 4 bases, and 6 bases lay between the germline ends.

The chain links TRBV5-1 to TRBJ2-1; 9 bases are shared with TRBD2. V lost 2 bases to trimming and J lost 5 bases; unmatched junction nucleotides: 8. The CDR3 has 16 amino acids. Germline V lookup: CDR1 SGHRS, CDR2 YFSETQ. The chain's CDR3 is CASSFPAGGPNNEQFF. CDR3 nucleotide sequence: TGCGCCAGCAGCTTTCCAGCGGGAGGCCCCAACAATGAGCAGTTCTTC.

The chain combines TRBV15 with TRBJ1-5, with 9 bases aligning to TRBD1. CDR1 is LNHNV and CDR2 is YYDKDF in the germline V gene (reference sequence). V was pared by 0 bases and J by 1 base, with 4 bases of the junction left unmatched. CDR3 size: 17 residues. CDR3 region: CATSRDRGTGSNQPQHF. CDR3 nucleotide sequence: TGTGCCACCAGCAGAGATAGGGGGACAGGGAGCAATCAGCCCCAGCATTTT.

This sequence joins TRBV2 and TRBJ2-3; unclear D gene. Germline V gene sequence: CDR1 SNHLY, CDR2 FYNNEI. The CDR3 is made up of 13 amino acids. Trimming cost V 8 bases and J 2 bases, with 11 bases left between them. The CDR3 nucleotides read TGTGCCAGCGGCAGTGCCCTCACAGATACGCAGTATTTT. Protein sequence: CASGSALTDTQYF.

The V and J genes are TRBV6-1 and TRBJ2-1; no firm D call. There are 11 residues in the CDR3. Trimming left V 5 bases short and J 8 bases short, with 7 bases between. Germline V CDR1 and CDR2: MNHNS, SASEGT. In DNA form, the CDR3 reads TGTGCCAGCAGTCTATACCATGAGCAGTTCTTC. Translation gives CASSLYHEQFF.

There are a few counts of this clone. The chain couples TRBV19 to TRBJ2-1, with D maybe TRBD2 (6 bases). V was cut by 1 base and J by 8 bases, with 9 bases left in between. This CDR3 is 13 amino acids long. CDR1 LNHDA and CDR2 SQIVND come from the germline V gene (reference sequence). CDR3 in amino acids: CASSIGDFDEQFF. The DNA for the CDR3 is TGTGCCAGTAGTATAGGGGACTTCGATGAGCAGTTCTTC.

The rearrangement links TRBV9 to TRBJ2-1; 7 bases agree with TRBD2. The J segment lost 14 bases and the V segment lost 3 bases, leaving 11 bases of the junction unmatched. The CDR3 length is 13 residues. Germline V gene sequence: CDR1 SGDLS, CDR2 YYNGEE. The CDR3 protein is CASSASLGGLEFF. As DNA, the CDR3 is TGTGCCAGCAGCGCTAGCCTCGGGGGGTTGGAGTTCTTC.

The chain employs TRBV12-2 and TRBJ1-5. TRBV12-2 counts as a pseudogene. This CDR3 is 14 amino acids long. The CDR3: CASRKEDSNQPQHF. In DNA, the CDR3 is TGTGCAAGTCGCAAGGAGGATAGCAATCAGCCCCAGCATTTT.

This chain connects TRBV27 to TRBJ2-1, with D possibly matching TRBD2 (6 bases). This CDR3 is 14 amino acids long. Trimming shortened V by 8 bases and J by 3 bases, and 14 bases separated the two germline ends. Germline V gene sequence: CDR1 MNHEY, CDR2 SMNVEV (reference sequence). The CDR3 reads CASQSGEIYNEQFF. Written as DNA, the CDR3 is TGTGCCAGCCAATCGGGAGAGATCTACAATGAGCAGTTCTTC.

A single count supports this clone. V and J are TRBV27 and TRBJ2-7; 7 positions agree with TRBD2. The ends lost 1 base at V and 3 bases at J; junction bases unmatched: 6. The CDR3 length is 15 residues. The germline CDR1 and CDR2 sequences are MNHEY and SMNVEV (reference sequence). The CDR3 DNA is TGTGCCAGCAGTTTATGGAGCGGGGTCAGCTACGAGCAGTACTTC. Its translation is CASSLWSGVSYEQYF.

The CDR3 nucleotides are TGTGCCAGCAGTCCCCGGACTAGCGGGAGCTGGGGATACGAGCAGTACTTC. Encoded protein: CASSPRTSGSWGYEQYF. This chain joins TRBV27 and TRBJ2-7; 13 bases match TRBD2. The germline V gene encodes CDR1 MNHEY and CDR2 SMNVEV (reference sequence). This CDR3 is built from 17 residues. V gave up 5 bases and J gave up 4 bases; unmatched junction bases: 11.

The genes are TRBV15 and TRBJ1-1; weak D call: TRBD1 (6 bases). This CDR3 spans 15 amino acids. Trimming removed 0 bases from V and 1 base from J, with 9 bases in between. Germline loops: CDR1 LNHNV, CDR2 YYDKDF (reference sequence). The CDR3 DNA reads TGTGCCACCAGCAGAGATTCACAGGGGAACACTGAAGCTTTCTTT. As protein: CATSRDSQGNTEAFF.

CDR3 sequence: CASSLRGTSANNEQFF. The CDR3 DNA reads as TGTGCCAGCAGTTTACGGGGGACTAGCGCGAACAATGAGCAGTTCTTC. The rearrangement joins TRBV27 to TRBJ2-1; 10 bases line up with TRBD2. The CDR3 has 16 residues. Unmatched junction bases numbered 6, after V lost 2 bases and J lost 5 bases. The germline gives CDR1 MNHEY, CDR2 SMNVEV (reference sequence).